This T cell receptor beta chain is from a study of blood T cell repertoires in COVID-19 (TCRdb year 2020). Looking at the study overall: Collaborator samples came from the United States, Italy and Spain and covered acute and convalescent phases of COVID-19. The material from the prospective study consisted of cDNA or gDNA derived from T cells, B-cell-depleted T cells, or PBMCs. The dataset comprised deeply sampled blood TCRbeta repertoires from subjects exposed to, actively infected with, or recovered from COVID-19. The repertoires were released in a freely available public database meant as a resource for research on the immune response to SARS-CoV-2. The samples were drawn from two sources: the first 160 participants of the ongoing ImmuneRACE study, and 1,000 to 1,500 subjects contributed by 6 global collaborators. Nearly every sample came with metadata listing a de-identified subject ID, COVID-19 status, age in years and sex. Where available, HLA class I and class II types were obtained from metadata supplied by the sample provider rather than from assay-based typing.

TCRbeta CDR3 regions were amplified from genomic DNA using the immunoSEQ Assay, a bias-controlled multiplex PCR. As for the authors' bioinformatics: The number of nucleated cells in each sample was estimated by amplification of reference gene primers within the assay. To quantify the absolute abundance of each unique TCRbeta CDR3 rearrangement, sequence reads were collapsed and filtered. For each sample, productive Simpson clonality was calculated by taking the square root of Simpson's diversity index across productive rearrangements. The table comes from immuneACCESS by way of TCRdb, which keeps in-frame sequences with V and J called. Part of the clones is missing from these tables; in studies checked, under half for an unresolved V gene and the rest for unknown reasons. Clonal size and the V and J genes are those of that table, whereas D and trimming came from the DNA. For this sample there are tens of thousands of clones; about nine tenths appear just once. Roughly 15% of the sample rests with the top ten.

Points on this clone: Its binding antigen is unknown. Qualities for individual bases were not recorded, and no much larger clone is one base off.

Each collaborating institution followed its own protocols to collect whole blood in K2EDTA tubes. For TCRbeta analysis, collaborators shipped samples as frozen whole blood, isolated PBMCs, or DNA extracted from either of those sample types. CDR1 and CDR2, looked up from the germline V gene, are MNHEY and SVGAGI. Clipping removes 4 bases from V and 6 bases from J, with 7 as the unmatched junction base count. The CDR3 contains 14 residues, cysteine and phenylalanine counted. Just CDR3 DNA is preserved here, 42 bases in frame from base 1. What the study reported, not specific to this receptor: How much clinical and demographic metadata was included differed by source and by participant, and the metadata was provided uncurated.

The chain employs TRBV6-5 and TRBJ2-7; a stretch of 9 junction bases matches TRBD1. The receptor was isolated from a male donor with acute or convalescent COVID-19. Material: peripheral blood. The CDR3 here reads CASSSGQGVIEQYF. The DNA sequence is TGTGCCAGCAGTTCGGGACAGGGAGTTATCGAGCAGTACTTC.